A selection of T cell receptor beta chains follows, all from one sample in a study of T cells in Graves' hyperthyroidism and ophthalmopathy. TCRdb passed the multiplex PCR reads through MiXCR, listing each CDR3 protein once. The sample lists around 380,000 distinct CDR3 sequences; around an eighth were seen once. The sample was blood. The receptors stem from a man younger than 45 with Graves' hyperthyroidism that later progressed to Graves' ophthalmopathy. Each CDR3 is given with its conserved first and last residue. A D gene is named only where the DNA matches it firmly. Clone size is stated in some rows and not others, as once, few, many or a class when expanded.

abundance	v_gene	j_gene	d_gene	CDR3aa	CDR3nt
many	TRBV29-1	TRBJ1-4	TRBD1	CSVGEGAANEKLFF	TGCAGCGTTGGAGAGGGGGCAGCTAATGAAAAACTGTTTTTT
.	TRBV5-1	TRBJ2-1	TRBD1	CASSRDRALDEQFF	TGCGCCAGCAGCAGGGACAGGGCATTGGATGAGCAGTTCTTC
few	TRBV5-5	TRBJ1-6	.	CASSLDTQGRNSPLHF	TGTGCCAGCAGCTTGGATACTCAGGGAAGAAATTCACCCCTCCACTTT
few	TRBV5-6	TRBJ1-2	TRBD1	CASSLQGGDGYTF	TGTGCCAGCAGCTTGCAGGGGGGCGATGGCTACACCTTC
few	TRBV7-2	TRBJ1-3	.	CASSHSQTGQDFSWDTIYF	TGTGCCAGCAGTCACTCTCAAACGGGGCAGGACTTCAGTTGGGACACCATATATTTT
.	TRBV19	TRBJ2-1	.	CASSIRRTSSYNEQFF	TGTGCCAGTAGTATAAGAAGGACGAGCTCCTACAATGAGCAGTTCTTC
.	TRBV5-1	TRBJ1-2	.	CASSLDLAGDGYTF	TGCGCCAGCAGCTTGGATCTAGCGGGGGATGGCTACACCTTC
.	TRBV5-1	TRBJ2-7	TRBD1	CASSPGQAGEEQYF	TGCGCCAGCAGCCCCGGACAGGCCGGTGAGGAGCAGTACTTC
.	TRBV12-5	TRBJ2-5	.	CASGLDSKTTQYF	TGTGCTAGTGGTTTGGATTCTAAGACGACCCAGTACTTC
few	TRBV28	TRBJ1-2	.	CATDRLSGYTF	TGTGCCACCGACAGGTTGTCCGGCTACACCTTC
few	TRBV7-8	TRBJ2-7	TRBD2	CASSLVASGRSYEQYF	TGTGCCAGCAGCTTAGTCGCTAGCGGGCGCTCCTACGAGCAGTACTTC
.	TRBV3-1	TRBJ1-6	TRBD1	CASSEGTVNNSPLHF	TGTGCCAGCAGCGAAGGGACAGTGAATAATTCACCCCTCCACTTT
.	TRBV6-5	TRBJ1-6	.	CASSYRSVGPVLPPLHF	TGTGCCAGCAGTTACCGCTCTGTCGGGCCGGTCCTACCACCCCTCCACTTT
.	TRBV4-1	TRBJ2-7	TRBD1	CASSRGGQGFSEQYF	TGCGCCAGCAGCCGAGGGGGACAGGGATTCTCCGAGCAGTACTTC
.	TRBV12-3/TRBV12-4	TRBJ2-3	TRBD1	CASSLRQGAADTQYF	TGTGCCAGCAGTTTAAGGCAGGGGGCTGCAGATACGCAGTATTTT
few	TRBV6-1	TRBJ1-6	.	CASSASIPSSYNSPLHF	TGTGCCAGCAGTGCTTCAATCCCTAGCTCCTATAATTCACCCCTCCACTTT
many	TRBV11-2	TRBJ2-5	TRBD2	CASSFGLAGVQETQYF	TGTGCCAGCAGCTTTGGACTAGCGGGGGTTCAAGAGACCCAGTACTTC
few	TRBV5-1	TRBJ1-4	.	CASSGDLPSTNEKLFF	TGCGCCAGCAGCGGGGACCTCCCCTCAACTAATGAAAAACTGTTTTTT
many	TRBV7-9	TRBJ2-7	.	CASSFDSPHEQYF	TGTGCCAGCAGCTTCGACAGTCCCCACGAGCAGTACTTC
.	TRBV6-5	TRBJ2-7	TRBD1	CASSYDRGDNYEQYF	TGTGCCAGCAGTTACGACAGGGGCGATAACTACGAGCAGTACTTC
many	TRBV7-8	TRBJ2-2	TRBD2	CASSLVGLATGNTGELFF	TGTGCCAGCAGCTTAGTGGGACTAGCCACGGGAAACACCGGGGAGCTGTTTTTT
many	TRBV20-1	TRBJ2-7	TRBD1	CSVSRQGSVGEQYF	TGCAGTGTTAGTAGACAGGGGTCAGTCGGCGAGCAGTACTTC
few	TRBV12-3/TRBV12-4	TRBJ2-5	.	CASSLSASSETQYF	TGTGCCAGCAGTTTATCAGCGTCCTCGGAGACCCAGTACTTC
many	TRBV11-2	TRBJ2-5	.	CASSLDRTQETQYF	TGTGCCAGCAGCTTAGACAGGACCCAAGAGACCCAGTACTTC
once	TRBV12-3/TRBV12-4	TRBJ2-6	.	CASSPEDGPRSGANVLTF	TGTGCCAGCAGTCCCGAAGACGGACCCCGCTCTGGGGCCAACGTCCTGACTTTC
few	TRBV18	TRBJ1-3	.	CASSPPGTSNSGNTIYF	TGTGCCAGCTCACCACCCGGGACATCTAACTCTGGAAACACCATATATTTT
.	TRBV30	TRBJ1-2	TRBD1	CAWSLQGLMAYTF	TGTGCCTGGAGCCTACAGGGGTTGATGGCCTACACCTTC
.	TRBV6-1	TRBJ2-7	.	CTSSPRPLEQYF	TGTACCAGCAGTCCCCGGCCCCTCGAGCAGTACTTC
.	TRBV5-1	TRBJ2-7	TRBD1	CASSARDRTYEQYF	TGCGCCAGCAGCGCCCGGGACAGGACCTACGAGCAGTACTTC
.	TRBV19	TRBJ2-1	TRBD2	CASTLLGEGSDEQFF	TGTGCCAGTACCCTACTAGGGGAGGGATCCGATGAGCAGTTCTTC
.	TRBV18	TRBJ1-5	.	CASSPRKYQPQHF	TGTGCCAGCTCACCACGTAAATATCAGCCCCAGCATTTT
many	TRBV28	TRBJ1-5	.	CASSLITGWSNQPQHF	TGTGCCAGCAGTTTAATTACAGGGTGGAGCAATCAGCCCCAGCATTTT
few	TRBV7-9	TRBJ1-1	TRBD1	CASSLSYGTGLGTEAFF	TGTGCCAGCAGCTTGAGTTATGGGACAGGGCTCGGCACTGAAGCTTTCTTT
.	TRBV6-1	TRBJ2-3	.	CASRVTLGGRPTDTQYF	TGTGCCAGCAGAGTTACATTAGGGGGGAGGCCAACAGATACGCAGTATTTT
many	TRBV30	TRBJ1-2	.	CAWRGRRNYGYTF	TGTGCCTGGAGGGGACGGCGGAACTATGGCTACACCTTC
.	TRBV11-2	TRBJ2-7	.	CASSLVGDPAYEQYF	TGTGCCAGCAGCTTAGTGGGTGACCCTGCCTACGAGCAGTACTTC
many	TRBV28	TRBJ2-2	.	CASIGGHRAGELFF	TGTGCCAGCATAGGGGGACATCGGGCCGGGGAGCTGTTTTTT
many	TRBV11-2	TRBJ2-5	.	CASSWYARAQETQYF	TGTGCCAGCAGCTGGTACGCCAGGGCCCAAGAGACCCAGTACTTC
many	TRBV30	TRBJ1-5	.	CAWKYGSQPQHF	TGTGCCTGGAAGTACGGAAGTCAGCCCCAGCATTTT
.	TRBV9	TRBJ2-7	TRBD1	CASSYTGTDYEQYF	TGTGCCAGCAGTTATACCGGGACAGACTACGAGCAGTACTTC
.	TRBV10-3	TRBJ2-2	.	CAISEIAAGDTGELFF	TGTGCCATCAGTGAGATAGCGGCAGGAGACACCGGGGAGCTGTTTTTT
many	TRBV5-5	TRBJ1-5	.	CASSLGAMGNQPQHF	TGTGCCAGCAGCCTTGGCGCGATGGGCAATCAGCCCCAGCATTTT
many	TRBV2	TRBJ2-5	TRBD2	CAPRGTSGVPAETQYF	TGTGCTCCCCGGGGAACTAGCGGGGTCCCTGCGGAGACCCAGTACTTC
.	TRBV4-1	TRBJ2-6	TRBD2	CASSQEEAGGLGANVLTF	TGCGCCAGCAGCCAAGAGGAAGCGGGGGGGCTCGGGGCCAACGTCCTGACTTTC
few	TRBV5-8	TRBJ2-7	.	CASSSGTHNWAYEQYF	TGTGCCAGCAGCTCAGGGACCCACAACTGGGCCTACGAGCAGTACTTC